This entry lists 25 T cell receptor beta chains sequenced from one sample in a study of blood T cell repertoires in COVID-19. Libraries were prepared by immunoSEQ multiplex PCR; TCRdb keeps only in-frame clonotypes and omits some of them. The sample lists about 480,000 clones, about 91% seen once, with about 12% in the top ten. Sequencing was performed on peripheral blood. These receptors originate from a woman between 45 and 65 years old with COVID-19, enrolled during active disease.

V gene TRBV9 combines with J gene TRBJ2-2; the D is unclear. The CDR3 sequence is 12 residues long. From germline, CDR1 is SGDLS and CDR2 YYNGEE. V lost 4 bases and J lost 2, with 3 bases in between. CDR3 protein: CASSPNTGELFF. The DNA for the CDR3 is TGTGCCAGCAGCCCTAACACCGGGGAGCTGTTTTTT.

J is TRBJ2-7 and V is TRBV7-2, with 7 bases fitting TRBD2. V shed 3 bases and J 4 bases; nucleotides not matched to a gene: 9. Germline V gives CDR1 SGHTA, CDR2 FQGNSA. This CDR3 is 15 amino acids long. The CDR3 DNA follows: TGTGCCAGCAGCTTGTCGTCCAGGGAGGGATACGAGCAGTACTTC. This sequence encodes CASSLSSREGYEQYF.

V usage is TRBV5-1 and J usage is TRBJ1-3, with unresolved D. This CDR3 is 16 amino acids long. V lost 3 bases and J lost 0, with 13 bases in between. Germline values: CDR1 SGHRS, CDR2 YFSETQ. CDR3 loop: CASSSGSLNSGNTIYF. CDR3 nucleotide sequence: TGCGCCAGCAGCTCGGGATCTCTCAACTCTGGAAACACCATATATTTT.

The chain recombines TRBV5-6 with TRBJ2-5; tentative D call: TRBD2 (5 bases). The CDR3 runs 14 residues. Trimming cost V 3 bases and J 5 bases, with 14 bases left between them. From germline, CDR1 is SGHDT and CDR2 YYEEEE. CDR3 residues: CASSSRARGETQYF. For the CDR3, the DNA is TGTGCCAGCAGCTCCCGGGCCCGAGGGGAGACCCAGTACTTC.

The chain combines TRBV3-1 (or the pseudogene TRBV3-2) with TRBJ2-1; TRBD2 aligns across 15 bases. The junction had 9 bases not matched to a gene; V was cut back by 0 bases and J by 0 bases. The CDR3 runs to 21 residues. Per the germline V gene, CDR1 is LGHDT and CDR2 is YNNKEL (reference sequence). This chain's CDR3 is CASSQDSGLAGGSPSYNEQFF. As DNA, the CDR3 is TGTGCCAGCAGCCAAGATTCGGGACTAGCGGGGGGATCCCCCTCCTACAATGAGCAGTTCTTC.

This clone was found a few times. CDR3 amino acids: CASSSGQYYGYTF. DNA for the CDR3: TGTGCCAGCAGCTCCGGACAGTACTATGGCTACACCTTC. The chain is built from TRBV7-8 and TRBJ1-2; weak D call: TRBD1 (6 bases). The germline V and J ends were trimmed by 4 bases and 3 bases, with 9 bases remaining between them. The CDR3 sequence is 13 residues long. Germline lookup yields CDR1 SGHVS and CDR2 FQNEAQ. Variable domain in full (rest from reference TRBV7-8 and TRBJ1-2): GAGVSQSPRYKVAKRGQDVALRCDPISGHVSLFWYQQALGQGPEFLTYFQNEAQLDKSGLPSDRFFAERPEGSVSTLKIQRTQQEDSAVYLCASSSGQYYGYTFGSGTRLTVV.

The V call is TRBV11-2, the J call TRBJ2-7; 7 bases are shared with TRBD1. J was trimmed by 2 bases and V by 5 bases; bases with no gene match: 3. Germline V gene data show CDR1 as SGHAT and CDR2 as FQNNGV. The CDR3 sequence is 13 residues long. The CDR3 nucleotides are TGTGCCAGCAGCAGTCAGGGGGCCTACGAGCAGTACTTC. Amino acids: CASSSQGAYEQYF.

This clone was counted once. The chain uses TRBV7-3 and TRBJ1-1; D is unclear. Trimming took off 4 bases at V and 2 bases at J, with 8 bases between the two ends. The CDR3 spans 13 residues. Germline CDR1 SGHTA, CDR2 FQGTGA. The CDR3 loop is CASSSRENTEAFF. The CDR3 DNA reads TGTGCCAGCAGCTCACGGGAAAACACTGAAGCTTTCTTT.

The rearrangement uses TRBV7-8 and TRBJ1-1; 9 positions match TRBD1. Germline CDR1 SGHVS, CDR2 FQNEAQ. V lost 5 bases and J lost 1; bases outside the gene matches: 11. The length of the CDR3 is 17 residues. The CDR3: CASSRGGTGPRNTEAFF. The DNA of the CDR3 is TGTGCCAGCAGCCGGGGAGGGACAGGGCCCCGGAACACTGAAGCTTTCTTT.

The J gene is TRBJ2-7, the V gene TRBV5-6, with D perhaps matching TRBD1 (5 bases). The CDR3 spans 13 residues. The V and J ends lost 0 bases and 8 bases respectively, with 12 bases between them. CDR1 is SGHDT and CDR2 is YYEEEE in the germline V gene. As DNA, the CDR3 is TGTGCCAGCAGCTTGGAAGGGGCAGGGAAGCAGTACTTC. This gives the protein CASSLEGAGKQYF.

The CDR3: CASSQDQEAGASGEQYF. The CDR3 nucleotides read TGCGCCAGCAGCCAAGATCAGGAAGCGGGGGCCTCGGGGGAGCAGTACTTC. The gene calls are TRBV4-1 and TRBJ2-7, with 8 nucleotides matching TRBD2. J gave up 7 bases and V 0 bases, and 14 bases lay outside the gene matches. The germline gives CDR1 MGHRA, CDR2 YSYEKL. The CDR3 has 17 amino acids.

The chain employs TRBV12-3 or TRBV12-4 and TRBJ1-1; TRBD1 matches at 10 bases. The J segment lost 5 bases and the V segment lost 6 bases, leaving 3 bases of the junction unmatched. The CDR3 length is 13 residues. In DNA, the CDR3 is TGTGCCAGCAGCCGACAGGGGGCAACTGAAGCTTTCTTT. It is translated as CASSRQGATEAFF.

In its sample, this clone was seen once. V is TRBV7-9 and J is TRBJ2-7; D is uncertain. Trimming shortened V by 5 bases and J by 3 bases, and 17 bases separated the two germline ends. Germline-derived CDR1 and CDR2 are SEHNR and FQNEAQ (reference sequence). The CDR3 runs to 15 residues. The DNA for the CDR3 is TGTGCCAGCAGCCCTGGTGTGCAGGCTGGCTACGAGCAGTACTTC. Translating it yields CASSPGVQAGYEQYF.

The gene calls are TRBV28 and TRBJ1-6, with TRBD1 matching over 7 bases. This CDR3 is 15 amino acids long. V was pared by 5 bases and J by 7 bases, with 8 bases of the junction left unmatched. Germline V gene lookup returns CDR1 MDHEN and CDR2 SYDVKM. CDR3 nucleotide sequence: TGTGCCAGCAGTCCCCCGACAGGGCCAAATTCACCCCTCCACTTT. It encodes CASSPPTGPNSPLHF. Based on the CDR3 plus reference TRBV28 and TRBJ1-6, the full variable domain is DVKVTQSSRYLVKRTGEKVFLECVQDMDHENMFWYRQDPGLGLRLIYFSYDVKMKEKGDIPEGYSVSREKKERFSLILESASTNQTSMYLCASSPPTGPNSPLHFGNGTRLTVT.

This chain connects TRBV30 to TRBJ2-7, with D possibly matching TRBD2 (7 bases). Trimming cost V 0 bases and J 2 bases, with 11 bases left between them. The germline V gene encodes CDR1 GTSNPN and CDR2 SVGIG (reference sequence). CDR3 length: 14 residues. CDR3 sequence: CAWSVGGGTYEQYF. Here the CDR3 DNA reads TGTGCCTGGAGTGTGGGAGGGGGAACCTACGAGCAGTACTTC.

This chain connects TRBV6-5 to TRBJ1-6, with 7 bases fitting TRBD1. With V trimmed by 4 bases and J by 6 bases, 9 bases remained unmatched. The CDR3 extends over 16 amino acids. Germline lookup yields CDR1 MNHEY and CDR2 SVGAGI. In DNA, the CDR3 is TGTGCCAGCAGTTCCCCCGGGACAGCCAGTAATTCACCCCTCCACTTT. Its protein is CASSSPGTASNSPLHF.

DNA of the CDR3: TGTGCCAGCAGCCCTCGAGGGGGCACTGAAGCTTTCTTT. Its protein is CASSPRGGTEAFF. The chain couples TRBV11-2 to TRBJ1-1, with D perhaps matching TRBD1 (6 bases). The germline CDR1 and CDR2 sequences are SGHAT and FQNNGV. The CDR3 extends over 13 amino acids. Trimming shortened V by 5 bases and J by 4 bases, and 11 bases separated the two germline ends.

The rearrangement links TRBV6-6 to TRBJ1-2; tentatively, D is TRBD1 (6 bases). Germline V CDR1 and CDR2: MNHNY, SVGAGI (reference sequence). The CDR3 is 16 amino acids. V was trimmed by 3 bases and J by 5 bases, leaving 19 bases between them. The DNA of the CDR3 is TGTGCCAGCAGTTATGGACAGCAATGGCCCTTGTATGGCTACACCTTC. This sequence encodes CASSYGQQWPLYGYTF.

The chain has TRBV2 and TRBJ1-2; TRBD1 agrees at 7 bases. V dropped 8 bases and J dropped 4; count of bases not matched to a gene: 10. Germline V gene lookup returns CDR1 SNHLY and CDR2 FYNNEI. CDR3 length: 14 residues. In DNA, the CDR3 is TGTGCCAGCTCCCTCCTGACAGGGCCCTATGGCTACACCTTC. Its protein is CASSLLTGPYGYTF.

The V gene is TRBV7-9, the J gene TRBJ2-5; a possible D gene is TRBD2 (6 bases). Germline V CDR1 and CDR2: SEHNR, FQNEAQ (reference sequence). Trimming pared 10 bases from V and 3 bases from J, leaving 15 bases between. The length of the CDR3 is 13 residues. The CDR3 loop reads CATLELAEETQYF. CDR3 coding DNA: TGTGCCACCTTAGAACTAGCAGAAGAGACCCAGTACTTC.

The genes are TRBV9 and TRBJ1-3; TRBD1 might be the D (6 bases). Germline CDR1 and CDR2: SGDLS and YYNGEE. CDR3 size: 16 residues. V was cut by 4 bases and J by 4 bases, with 18 bases left in between. CDR3 bases: TGTGCCAGCAGCTACGACTGGGGGGGGCCAGGAAACACCATATATTTT. This codes for CASSYDWGGPGNTIYF.

The chain couples TRBV24-1 to TRBJ2-2; TRBD1 is a possible D gene (6 bases). The CDR3 runs to 15 residues. V was shortened by 3 bases and J by 5 bases, with 12 bases between the two germline ends. Germline V gene lookup returns CDR1 KGHDR and CDR2 SFDVKD. This CDR3 is CATSDGGERTGELFF. Here the CDR3 DNA reads TGTGCCACCAGTGATGGGGGCGAGAGGACCGGGGAGCTGTTTTTT.

The V gene is TRBV9, the J gene TRBJ2-3, with TRBD2 matching 8 bases. The CDR3 contains 14 residues. The V and J ends lost 5 bases and 7 bases, in that order; junction bases with no gene match: 9. Germline-derived CDR1 and CDR2 are SGDLS and YYNGEE. The CDR3 sequence is CASSSSGSRYTQYF. The CDR3 DNA reads as TGTGCCAGCAGTTCTAGCGGGTCCCGATATACGCAGTATTTT.

The J gene is TRBJ1-5, the V gene TRBV9; D remains unclear. The V gene's germline CDR1 is SGDLS and CDR2 YYNGEE. The CDR3 is 14 amino acids. V was pared by 2 bases and J by 3 bases, with 9 bases between. CDR3 residues: CASSVGQINQPQHF. In nucleotides, the CDR3 is TGTGCCAGCAGCGTTGGTCAGATCAATCAGCCCCAGCATTTT.

The V call is TRBV10-2, the J call TRBJ2-4, with D possibly TRBD1 on 6 matching bases. Deletions cut 7 bases from V and 0 bases from J, with 13 bases between. The CDR3 extends over 15 amino acids. The germline CDR1 and CDR2 sequences are WSHSY and SAAADI. The CDR3 bases are TGCGCCAGCATGGGCGAGGGGGAAGCCAAAAACATTCAGTACTTC. Residues: CASMGEGEAKNIQYF.